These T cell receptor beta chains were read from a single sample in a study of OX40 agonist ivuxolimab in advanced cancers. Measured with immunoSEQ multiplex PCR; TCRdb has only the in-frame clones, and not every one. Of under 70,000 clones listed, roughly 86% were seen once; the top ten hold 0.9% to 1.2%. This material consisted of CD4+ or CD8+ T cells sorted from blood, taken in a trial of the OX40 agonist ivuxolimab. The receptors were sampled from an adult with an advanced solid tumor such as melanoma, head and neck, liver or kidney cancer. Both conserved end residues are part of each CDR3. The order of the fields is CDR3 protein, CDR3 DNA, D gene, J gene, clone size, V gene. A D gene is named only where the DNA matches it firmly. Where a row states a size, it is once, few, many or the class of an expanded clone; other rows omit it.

CDR3: CASSKPNTEAFF
DNA: TGTGCCAGCAGTAAACCGAACACTGAAGCTTTCTTT
D: NA
J: TRBJ1-1
size: NA
V: TRBV6-6

CDR3: CASSSGQGFLGNIQYF
DNA: TGTGCCAGCAGTTCGGGACAGGGATTCTTGGGGAACATTCAGTACTTC
D: TRBD1
J: TRBJ2-4
size: once
V: TRBV28

CDR3: CASSPPGTSGTTQYF
DNA: TGTGCCAGCAGCCCCCCCGGGACTAGCGGGACGACGCAGTATTTT
D: TRBD2
J: TRBJ2-3
size: NA
V: TRBV11-2

CDR3: CASSQAQGPEGYTF
DNA: TGTGCCAGCAGCCAAGCTCAGGGGCCGGAAGGCTACACCTTC
D: NA
J: TRBJ1-2
size: NA
V: TRBV4-2

CDR3: CAWSGNRDILAKNIQYF
DNA: TGTGCCTGGAGTGGAAACCGGGACATCTTAGCCAAAAACATTCAGTACTTC
D: NA
J: TRBJ2-4
size: NA
V: TRBV30

CDR3: CASTYRGLRTDTQYF
DNA: TGTGCCAGTACGTACAGGGGACTTAGGACAGATACGCAGTATTTT
D: NA
J: TRBJ2-3
size: NA
V: TRBV19

CDR3: CASSQDRGQGDEKLFF
DNA: TGCGCCAGCAGCCAAGATAGGGGACAGGGGGATGAAAAACTGTTTTTT
D: TRBD1
J: TRBJ1-4
size: NA
V: TRBV4-1

CDR3: CASSVGLQGEGTGELFF
DNA: TGTGCCAGCAGCGTAGGATTACAGGGGGAGGGCACCGGGGAGCTGTTTTTT
D: NA
J: TRBJ2-2
size: few
V: TRBV9

CDR3: CASSDRESGNTIYF
DNA: TGTGCCAGCAGTGACAGGGAATCTGGAAACACCATATATTTT
D: TRBD1
J: TRBJ1-3
size: once
V: TRBV6-5

CDR3: CASTTTIIGGSSTDTQYF
DNA: TGCGCCAGCACCACAACCATAATCGGAGGATCTAGCACAGATACGCAGTATTTT
D: NA
J: TRBJ2-3
size: NA
V: TRBV5-1

CDR3: CASSIGGNNEQFF
DNA: TGTGCCAGTAGTATAGGTGGTAACAATGAGCAGTTCTTC
D: NA
J: TRBJ2-1
size: NA
V: TRBV19

CDR3: CASSQDSGNLLGTDTQYF
DNA: TGCGCCAGCAGCCAAGATAGCGGGAACTTACTGGGTACAGATACGCAGTATTTT
D: TRBD2
J: TRBJ2-3
size: once
V: TRBV4-3

CDR3: CASSALAASSYNEQFF
DNA: TGTGCCAGCAGTGCCTTAGCGGCAAGCTCCTACAATGAGCAGTTCTTC
D: NA
J: TRBJ2-1
size: NA
V: TRBV25-1

CDR3: CASSPSGGPTGELFF
DNA: TGTGCCAGCTCACCATCCGGGGGACCCACCGGGGAGCTGTTTTTT
D: NA
J: TRBJ2-2
size: NA
V: TRBV18

CDR3: CASAGGPLNEKLFF
DNA: TGTGCCAGCGCGGGGGGACCGCTTAATGAAAAACTGTTTTTT
D: NA
J: TRBJ1-4
size: NA
V: TRBV28

CDR3: CASSLAQGDYGYTF
DNA: TGTGCCAGCAGCTTAGCGCAGGGCGACTATGGCTACACCTTC
D: NA
J: TRBJ1-2
size: NA
V: TRBV7-2

CDR3: CASSAGSFEEQFF
DNA: TGCGCCAGCAGCGCGGGTTCTTTTGAAGAGCAGTTCTTC
D: NA
J: TRBJ2-1
size: few
V: TRBV5-1

CDR3: CASSLNSGNTGELFF
DNA: TGTGCCAGCAGCTTAAACTCAGGGAACACCGGGGAGCTGTTTTTT
D: NA
J: TRBJ2-2
size: NA
V: TRBV11-2

CDR3: CASSPPAHTDTQYF
DNA: TGTGCCAGCTCACCCCCCGCCCACACAGATACGCAGTATTTT
D: NA
J: TRBJ2-3
size: once
V: TRBV18

CDR3: CASSSIRGSGELFF
DNA: TGTGCCAGCAGCAGCATTCGAGGGTCGGGGGAGCTGTTTTTT
D: NA
J: TRBJ2-2
size: NA
V: TRBV5-4

CDR3: CASSLRPTVGYGYTF
DNA: TGTGCCAGCAGTCTTAGACCCACGGTGGGGTATGGCTACACCTTC
D: NA
J: TRBJ1-2
size: NA
V: TRBV27

CDR3: CASSFVLAGIAKNIQYF
DNA: TGTGCCAGCAGCTTCGTACTAGCGGGAATAGCCAAAAACATTCAGTACTTC
D: TRBD2
J: TRBJ2-4
size: once
V: TRBV7-2

CDR3: CASSSGLAGAFNEQFF
DNA: TGTGCCAGCAGCTCCGGACTAGCGGGAGCGTTCAATGAGCAGTTCTTC
D: TRBD2
J: TRBJ2-1
size: NA
V: TRBV11-3

CDR3: CASSVEGETQYF
DNA: TGTGCCAGCAGCGTAGAGGGAGAGACCCAGTACTTC
D: NA
J: TRBJ2-5
size: NA
V: TRBV9

CDR3: CASSPRTLGTEAFF
DNA: TGTGCCAGCAGCCCGAGGACATTGGGCACTGAAGCTTTCTTT
D: NA
J: TRBJ1-1
size: NA
V: TRBV11-1

CDR3: CASSLSGRLNQPQHF
DNA: TGTGCCAGCAGTTTATCGGGGCGGCTCAATCAGCCCCAGCATTTT
D: NA
J: TRBJ1-5
size: NA
V: TRBV27

CDR3: CASSSLRLAGVTGTEQFF
DNA: TGTGCCAGCAGCTCCCTTAGGCTAGCGGGAGTCACGGGCACTGAGCAGTTCTTC
D: TRBD2
J: TRBJ2-1
size: NA
V: TRBV11-2

CDR3: CASALGRGRYGYTF
DNA: TGTGCCAGCGCCTTGGGCAGGGGGCGTTATGGCTACACCTTC
D: TRBD1
J: TRBJ1-2
size: NA
V: TRBV6-6

CDR3: CASSSRTNNYGYTF
DNA: TGTGCCAGCAGCAGTCGGACGAATAACTATGGCTACACCTTC
D: NA
J: TRBJ1-2
size: NA
V: TRBV5-4

CDR3: CASSLPRDENTEAFF
DNA: TGCGCCAGCAGCTTACCCAGGGACGAGAACACTGAAGCTTTCTTT
D: NA
J: TRBJ1-1
size: once
V: TRBV5-1

CDR3: CARHSPLHF
DNA: TGTGCCAGACATTCACCCCTCCACTTT
D: NA
J: TRBJ1-6
size: NA
V: TRBV19

CDR3: CASRTGQGNTDTQYF
DNA: TGTGCCAGCAGAACGGGACAGGGAAACACAGATACGCAGTATTTT
D: TRBD1
J: TRBJ2-3
size: NA
V: TRBV6-6

CDR3: CATSRIGGSSYEQYF
DNA: TGTGCCACCAGCCGCATAGGCGGGAGCTCCTACGAGCAGTACTTC
D: TRBD2
J: TRBJ2-7
size: NA
V: TRBV15

CDR3: CASSESAGEGTRTDTQYF
DNA: TGCGCCAGCAGTGAGTCGGCGGGAGAAGGGACGCGTACAGATACGCAGTATTTT
D: TRBD2
J: TRBJ2-3
size: NA
V: TRBV10-1

CDR3: CASSVAGNEQFF
DNA: TGTGCCAGCAGCGTAGCAGGGAATGAGCAGTTCTTC
D: NA
J: TRBJ2-1
size: NA
V: TRBV9

CDR3: CASSLTGKLREQYF
DNA: TGTGCCAGCAGCCTAACAGGGAAACTTCGGGAGCAGTACTTC
D: NA
J: TRBJ2-7
size: NA
V: TRBV5-4

CDR3: CASSLGLAGDEQFF
DNA: TGTGCCAGCAGCTTAGGGCTAGCGGGAGATGAGCAGTTCTTC
D: TRBD2
J: TRBJ2-1
size: NA
V: TRBV11-1

CDR3: CASSQRTGKKDIQYF
DNA: TGTGCCAGCAGCCAGAGGACAGGGAAAAAGGACATTCAGTACTTC
D: TRBD1
J: TRBJ2-4
size: NA
V: TRBV4-2

CDR3: CASSSRLQQYF
DNA: TGTGCCAGCAGTTCTCGTCTCCAGCAGTACTTC
D: NA
J: TRBJ2-7
size: NA
V: TRBV7-2

CDR3: CASSPTRRQNMNTEAFF
DNA: TGTGCCAGCAGCCCCACCCGCCGACAGAATATGAACACTGAAGCTTTCTTT
D: NA
J: TRBJ1-1
size: NA
V: TRBV7-9